Each of the 10 T cell receptor beta chains below was sequenced from the same sample in a study of tumor and adjacent non-tumor tissue in lung cancer (dated by TCRdb to the late 2010s). RNA was isolated from bulk unsorted tissue, and RNA quality was assessed with a NanoDrop ND-1000 and an Agilent 2100. Receptor amplification or capture employed multiplex PCR. Sequencing instrument: Illumina HiSeq 2500. TCRbeta libraries were built by three rounds of nested PCR using primers (Table S4), following protocols modified from ARM-PCR. TCRdb trimmed public reads at Q25 via fastp, called clones via MiXCR and kept in-frame beta chains. Each entry merges the rows of one CDR3 protein and shows their most common DNA and genes. The sample table holds over 110,000 distinct CDR3 sequences, of which around 60% were seen once. The ten largest clones take up approximately 18% of the sample. The sample comprised lung tumor tissue. Every receptor here comes from a man in his fifties or sixties with small cell lung cancer.

The rearrangement joins TRBV2 to TRBJ1-1; D not resolved. V was trimmed by 3 bases and J by 9 bases, leaving 23 bases between them. Germline values: CDR1 SNHLY, CDR2 FYNNEI. The CDR3 runs 16 residues. CDR3 sequence: CASSEILTFQEFKAFF. DNA for the CDR3: TGTGCCAGCAGTGAGATCCTAACATTCCAGGAGTTTAAAGCTTTCTTT.

V and J are TRBV20-1 and TRBJ2-3, with a possible D match to TRBD1 (5 bases). There are 13 residues in the CDR3. Deletions cut 0 bases from V and 7 bases from J, with 11 bases between. Germline loops: CDR1 DFQATT, CDR2 SNEGSKA (reference sequence). The chain's CDR3 is CSARDRVLNTQYF. CDR3 in DNA: TGCAGTGCTAGAGACAGGGTTCTAAATACGCAGTATTTT.

This chain connects TRBV11-1 to TRBJ2-1, with D hard to call. The CDR3 covers 11 residues. CDR1 and CDR2 from the germline V gene are SGHAT and FQDESV (reference sequence). The CDR3 region is CTSCLDNEQFF. CDR3 nucleotide sequence: TGTACAAGCTGCTTAGACAATGAGCAGTTCTTC.

This clonotype was detected only once. At one end the junction does not follow the germline gene, possibly because of a read error. The gene calls are TRBV12-3 or TRBV12-4 and TRBJ2-2; 7 bases are a match to TRBD1. CDR3 length: 15 residues. CDR3 nucleotides: TGTGCCAGCAGATTCTCAGGGACAGACACCGGGGAGCTATTTTTT. Its translation is CASRFSGTDTGELFF.

V usage is TRBV7-2 and J usage is TRBJ1-2; D is possibly TRBD1 (5 bases). CDR3 length: 14 amino acids. CDR1 is SGHTA, CDR2 FQGNSA, per germline. Trimming removed 5 bases from V and 8 bases from J, with 18 bases in between. The CDR3 protein is CASSPGRVLGGYTF. Here the CDR3 DNA reads TGTGCCAGCAGCCCCGGCAGGGTCTTGGGGGGCTACACCTTC.

This clonotype was recorded only once. J is TRBJ2-7 and V is TRBV6-1, with TRBD1 as a possible D gene (6 bases). The V gene's germline CDR1 is MNHNS and CDR2 SASEGT. Trimming took 10 bases from V and 7 from J, leaving 17 bases between them. The CDR3 is 12 residues long. CDR3 sequence (DNA): TGTGCCAACAGGGACGGAGTCGGGGAGCAGTACTTC. Its protein product is CANRDGVGEQYF.

Regarding this clonotype: Given the absence of the conserved phenylalanine or tryptophan at the CDR3 end, a read error is likely. The rearrangement joins TRBV4-1 to TRBJ2-3; D remains ambiguous. The CDR3 has 14 residues. Looked up from germline, CDR1 is MGHRA and CDR2 is YSYEKL. Written as DNA, the CDR3 is TGTGCCAGCAGCCAAGAAGGTTGTCGTGGTACGCAGTATTCT. Translating gives CASSQEGCRGTQYS.

Only one count was recorded for this clonotype. The V gene is TRBV6-6, the J gene TRBJ1-5; D is unresolved. Germline V gene sequence: CDR1 MNHNY, CDR2 SVGAGI (reference sequence). Trimming removed 4 bases from V and 6 bases from J, with 10 bases in between. This CDR3 is 13 amino acids long. In DNA form, the CDR3 reads TGTGCCAGCAGTTTCCCCCTAGGTCAGCCCCAGCATTTT. Protein sequence: CASSFPLGQPQHF.

Comment on this clonotype: This clone may be a read error of a much larger clone one base away. V gene TRBV20-1 combines with J gene TRBJ2-3, with 9 bases matching TRBD2. This CDR3 is 14 amino acids long. Per germline, CDR1 DFQATT and CDR2 SNEGSKA (reference sequence). The V and J ends lost 6 bases and 5 bases, in that order; junction bases with no gene match: 9. The CDR3 is CSASGGRVKDTQYF. In nucleotides, the CDR3 is TGCAGTGCCAGTGGCGGGAGGGTCAAAGATACGCAGTATTTT.

This chain connects TRBV6-6 to TRBJ2-2; tentatively, D is TRBD2 (7 bases). The CDR3 length is 14 residues. Germline CDR1 and CDR2: MNHNY and SVGAGI (reference sequence). Trimming pared 8 bases from V and 3 bases from J, leaving 13 bases between. Here the CDR3 DNA reads TGTGCCAGCCGGGGAGGGGGAGACACCGGGGAGCTGTTTTTT. Translated: CASRGGGDTGELFF.